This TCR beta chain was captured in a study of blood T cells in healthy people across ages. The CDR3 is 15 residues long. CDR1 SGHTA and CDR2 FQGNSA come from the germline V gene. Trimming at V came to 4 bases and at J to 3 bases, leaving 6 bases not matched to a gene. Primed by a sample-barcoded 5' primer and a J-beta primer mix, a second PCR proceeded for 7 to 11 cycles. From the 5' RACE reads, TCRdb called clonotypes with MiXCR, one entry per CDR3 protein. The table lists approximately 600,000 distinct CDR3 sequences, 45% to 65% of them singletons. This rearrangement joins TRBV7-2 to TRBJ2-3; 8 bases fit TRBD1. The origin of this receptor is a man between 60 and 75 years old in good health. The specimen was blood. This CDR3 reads CASSSRQGRTDTQYF. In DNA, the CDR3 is TGTGCCAGCAGCTCAAGACAGGGGAGGACAGATACGCAGTATTTT.